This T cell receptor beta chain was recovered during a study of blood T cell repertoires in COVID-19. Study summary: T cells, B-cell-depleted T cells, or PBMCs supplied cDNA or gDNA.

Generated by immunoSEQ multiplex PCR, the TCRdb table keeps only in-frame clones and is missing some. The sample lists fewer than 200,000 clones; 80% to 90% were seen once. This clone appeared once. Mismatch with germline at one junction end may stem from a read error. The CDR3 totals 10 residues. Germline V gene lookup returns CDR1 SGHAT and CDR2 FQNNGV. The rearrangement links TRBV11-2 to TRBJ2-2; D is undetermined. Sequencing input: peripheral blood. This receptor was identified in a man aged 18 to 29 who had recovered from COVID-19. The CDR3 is CASSSGELFF. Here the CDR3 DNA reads TGTGCCAGCAGCTCCGGTGAGCTGTTTTTT.